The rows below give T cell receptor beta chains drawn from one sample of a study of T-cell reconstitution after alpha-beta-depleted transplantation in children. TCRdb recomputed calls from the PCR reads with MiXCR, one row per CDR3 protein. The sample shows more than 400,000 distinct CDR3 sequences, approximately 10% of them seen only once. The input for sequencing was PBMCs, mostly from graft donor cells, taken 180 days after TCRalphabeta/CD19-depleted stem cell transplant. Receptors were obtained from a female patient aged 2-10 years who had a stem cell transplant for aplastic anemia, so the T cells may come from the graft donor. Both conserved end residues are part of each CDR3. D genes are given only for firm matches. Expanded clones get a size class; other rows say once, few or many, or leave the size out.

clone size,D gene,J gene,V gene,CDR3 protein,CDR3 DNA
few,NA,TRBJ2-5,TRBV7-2,CASSLALRETQYF,TGTGCCAGCAGCTTAGCGCTCCGGGAGACCCAGTACTTC
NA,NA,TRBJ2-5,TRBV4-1,CASSTSGGGETQYF,TGCGCCAGCAGCACCAGCGGAGGCGGAGAGACCCAGTACTTC
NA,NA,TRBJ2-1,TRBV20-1,CSARIPGPYNEQFF,TGCAGTGCTAGAATACCGGGGCCCTACAATGAGCAGTTCTTC
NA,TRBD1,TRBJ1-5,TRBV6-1,CASMGGGHNQPQHF,TGTGCCAGCATGGGAGGGGGCCACAATCAGCCCCAGCATTTT
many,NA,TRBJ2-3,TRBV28,CASRRTGLTTDTQYF,TGTGCCAGCAGACGAACAGGGCTAACCACAGATACGCAGTATTTT
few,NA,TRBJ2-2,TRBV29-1,CSVVAGRNTGELFF,TGCAGCGTTGTTGCCGGGCGTAACACCGGGGAGCTGTTTTTT
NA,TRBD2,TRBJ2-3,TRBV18,CASSRRGTAGGTTDTQYF,TGTGCCAGCTCACGCCGGGGGACCGCGGGAGGCACCACAGATACGCAGTATTTT
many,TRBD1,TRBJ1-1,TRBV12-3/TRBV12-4,CASSFDRGTEAFF,TGTGCCAGCAGTTTCGACAGGGGCACTGAAGCTTTCTTT
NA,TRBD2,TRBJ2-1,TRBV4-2,CASSQDESGRLAGVGEQFF,TGTGCCAGCAGCCAAGATGAATCGGGGCGACTAGCGGGAGTAGGTGAGCAGTTCTTC
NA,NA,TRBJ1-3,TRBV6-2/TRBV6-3,CASSDGASGNTIYF,TGTGCCAGCTCAGACGGAGCATCTGGAAACACCATATATTTT
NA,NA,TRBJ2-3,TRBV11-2,CASSWGHLADTQYF,TGTGCCAGCAGCTGGGGACATCTAGCAGATACGCAGTATTTT
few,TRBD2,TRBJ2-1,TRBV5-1,CASSLQAGLAGYNEQFF,TGCGCCAGCAGCCTACAGGCCGGATTAGCGGGGTACAATGAGCAGTTCTTC
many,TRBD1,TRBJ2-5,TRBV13,CASSHDRDQETQYF,TGTGCCAGCAGCCACGACAGGGACCAAGAGACCCAGTACTTC
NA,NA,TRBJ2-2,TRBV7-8,CASIPVQWGTGELFF,TGTGCCAGCATCCCCGTCCAATGGGGGACCGGGGAGCTGTTTTTT
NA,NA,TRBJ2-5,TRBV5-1,CASRRIQETQYF,TGCGCCAGCAGACGGATCCAAGAGACCCAGTACTTC
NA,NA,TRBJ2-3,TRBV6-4,CASRVLSGGTDTQYF,TGTGCCAGCAGAGTCCTGTCCGGAGGAACAGATACGCAGTATTTT
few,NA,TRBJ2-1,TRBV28,CASSFTALNEQFF,TGTGCCAGCAGTTTTACGGCCTTAAATGAGCAGTTCTTC
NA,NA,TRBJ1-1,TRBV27,CASSPWKGSINTEAFF,TGTGCCAGCAGTCCCTGGAAGGGGTCCATAAACACTGAAGCTTTCTTT
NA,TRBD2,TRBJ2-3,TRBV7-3,CASSGPGGSTQYF,TGTGCCAGCAGCGGCCCGGGGGGAAGCACGCAGTATTTT
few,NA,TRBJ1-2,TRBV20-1,CSASGIDYGYTF,TGCAGTGCTAGTGGCATAGACTATGGCTACACCTTC
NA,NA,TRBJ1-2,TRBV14,CASSRRMKDFSNYGYTF,TGTGCCAGCAGCCGGAGGATGAAGGACTTCTCTAACTATGGCTACACCTTC
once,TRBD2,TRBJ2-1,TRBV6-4,CASIIWASGRYEQFF,TGTGCCAGCATCATCTGGGCTAGCGGGAGGTATGAGCAGTTCTTC
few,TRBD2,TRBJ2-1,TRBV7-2,CASSSSGTRNYNEQFF,TGTGCCAGCAGCTCATCCGGGACTAGGAACTACAATGAGCAGTTCTTC